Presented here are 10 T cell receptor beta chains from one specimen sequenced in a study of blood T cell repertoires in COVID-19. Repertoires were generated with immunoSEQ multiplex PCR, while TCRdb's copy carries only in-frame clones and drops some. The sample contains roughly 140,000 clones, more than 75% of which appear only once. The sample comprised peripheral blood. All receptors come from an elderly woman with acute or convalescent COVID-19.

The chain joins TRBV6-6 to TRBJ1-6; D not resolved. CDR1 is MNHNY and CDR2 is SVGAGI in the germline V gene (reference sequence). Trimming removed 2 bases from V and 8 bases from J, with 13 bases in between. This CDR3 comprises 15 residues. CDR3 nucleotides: TGTGCCAGCAGTTACCTACGGCCCGGGGATTCACCCCTCCACTTT. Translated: CASSYLRPGDSPLHF.

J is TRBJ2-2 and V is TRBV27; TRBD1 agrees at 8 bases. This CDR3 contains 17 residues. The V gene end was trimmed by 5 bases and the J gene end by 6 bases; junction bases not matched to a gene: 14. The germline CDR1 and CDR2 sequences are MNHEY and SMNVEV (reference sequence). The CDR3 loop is CASSIRGDRGGSGELFF. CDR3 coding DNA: TGTGCCAGCAGTATCAGAGGAGACAGGGGAGGATCCGGGGAGCTGTTTTTT.

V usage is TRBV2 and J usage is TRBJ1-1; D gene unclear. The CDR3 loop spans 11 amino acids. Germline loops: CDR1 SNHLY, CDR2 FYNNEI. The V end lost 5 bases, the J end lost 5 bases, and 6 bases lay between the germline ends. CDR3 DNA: TGTGCCAGCAGTATGAGGACTGAAGCTTTCTTT. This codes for CASSMRTEAFF.

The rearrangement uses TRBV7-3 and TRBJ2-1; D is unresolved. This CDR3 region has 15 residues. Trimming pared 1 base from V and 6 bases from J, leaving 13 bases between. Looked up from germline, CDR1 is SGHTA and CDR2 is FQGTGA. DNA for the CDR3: TGTGCCAGCAGCTTAAGGTCAGGTCTTGGCAATGAGCAGTTCTTC. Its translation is CASSLRSGLGNEQFF.

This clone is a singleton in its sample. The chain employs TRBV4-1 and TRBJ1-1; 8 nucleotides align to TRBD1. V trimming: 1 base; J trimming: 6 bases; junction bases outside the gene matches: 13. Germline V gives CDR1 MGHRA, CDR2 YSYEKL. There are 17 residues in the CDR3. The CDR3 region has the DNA TGCGCCAGCAGCCAAGGGGCCAGGGGGCGCGAAGGCCCTGAAGCTTTCTTT. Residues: CASSQGARGREGPEAFF.

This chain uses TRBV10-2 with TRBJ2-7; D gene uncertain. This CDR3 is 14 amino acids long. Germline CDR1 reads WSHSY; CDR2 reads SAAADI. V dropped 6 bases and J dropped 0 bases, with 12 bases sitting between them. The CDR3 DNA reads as TGCGCCAGCAGCCCGCCGGTAGTCTCCTACGAGCAGTACTTC. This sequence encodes CASSPPVVSYEQYF.

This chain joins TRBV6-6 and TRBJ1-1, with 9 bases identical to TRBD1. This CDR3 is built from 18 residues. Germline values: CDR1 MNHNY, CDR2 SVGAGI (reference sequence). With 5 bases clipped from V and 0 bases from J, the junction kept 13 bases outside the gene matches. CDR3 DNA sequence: TGTGCCAGCAGTCGGGACAGGGCTTCGCCTACCATGAACACTGAAGCTTTCTTT. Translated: CASSRDRASPTMNTEAFF.

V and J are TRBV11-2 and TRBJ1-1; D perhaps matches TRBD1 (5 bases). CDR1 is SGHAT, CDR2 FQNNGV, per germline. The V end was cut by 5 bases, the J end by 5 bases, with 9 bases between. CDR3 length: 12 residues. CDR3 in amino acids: CASSPGGTEAFF. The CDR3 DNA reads TGTGCCAGCAGCCCGGGGGGGACTGAAGCTTTCTTT.

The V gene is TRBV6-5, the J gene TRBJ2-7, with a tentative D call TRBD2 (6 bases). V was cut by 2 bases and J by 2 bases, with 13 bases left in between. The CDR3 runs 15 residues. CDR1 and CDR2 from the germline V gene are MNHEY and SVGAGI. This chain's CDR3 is CASSYGGLGTYEQYF. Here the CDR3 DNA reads TGTGCCAGCAGTTACGGGGGGTTAGGGACCTACGAGCAGTACTTC.

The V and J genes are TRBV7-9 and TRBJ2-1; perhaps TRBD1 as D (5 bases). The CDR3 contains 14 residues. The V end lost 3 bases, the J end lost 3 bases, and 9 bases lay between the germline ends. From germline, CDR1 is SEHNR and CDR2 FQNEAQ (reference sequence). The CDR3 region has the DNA TGTGCCAGCAGCTTTGCTAGGGGCTACAATGAGCAGTTCTTC. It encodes CASSFARGYNEQFF. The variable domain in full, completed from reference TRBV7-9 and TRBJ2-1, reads DTGVSQNPRHKITKRGQNVTFRCDPISEHNRLYWYRQTLGQGPEFLTYFQNEAQLEKSRLLSDRFSAERPKGSFSTLEIQRTEQGDSAMYLCASSFARGYNEQFFGPGTRLTVL.